This is a list of T cell receptor beta chains from one sample in a study of blood T cells in healthy people across ages. TCRdb recomputed calls from the 5' RACE reads with MiXCR, one row per CDR3 protein. Of 850,000 to 1,300,000 distinct CDR3 sequences listed, 40% to 45% are singletons. Sequenced: blood. The source of these receptors is a woman aged 55-69 years in good health. CDR3s include the opening cysteine and the closing phenylalanine or tryptophan. D genes are given only for firm matches. A clone size is listed for some rows: how often the clone was seen (once, few, many), or a class if it is expanded.

clone size	D gene	V gene	J gene	CDR3 protein	CDR3 DNA
NA	TRBD1	TRBV6-5	TRBJ1-1	CASSYPGQGKLEAFF	TGTGCCAGCAGTTACCCGGGACAGGGGAAACTAGAAGCTTTCTTT
NA	NA	TRBV7-3	TRBJ2-1	CASSPFGGSYNEQFF	TGTGCCAGCAGCCCCTTCGGGGGATCCTACAATGAGCAGTTCTTC
NA	TRBD2	TRBV20-1	TRBJ2-1	CSARRGGVYNEQFF	TGCAGTGCTAGAAGGGGAGGGGTTTACAATGAGCAGTTCTTC
NA	TRBD1	TRBV12-3/TRBV12-4	TRBJ2-7	CASSGEWGQHPYEQYF	TGTGCCAGCAGCGGGGAGTGGGGACAGCACCCCTACGAGCAGTACTTC
NA	TRBD2	TRBV4-1	TRBJ2-7	CASSQDRGEGSYEQYF	TGCGCCAGCAGCCAAGACCGGGGGGAGGGCTCCTACGAGCAGTACTTC
few	NA	TRBV7-9	TRBJ1-4	CASTLNRGVEKLFF	TGTGCCAGCACCCTCAATAGGGGCGTTGAAAAACTGTTTTTT
NA	NA	TRBV27	TRBJ2-3	CASSLQVPGTDTQYF	TGTGCCAGCAGTTTACAGGTCCCTGGCACAGATACGCAGTATTTT
NA	TRBD2	TRBV15	TRBJ2-7	CATSRGAGDYEQYF	TGTGCCACCAGCAGAGGAGCGGGGGACTACGAGCAGTACTTC
once	TRBD1	TRBV28	TRBJ1-2	CASSLAGGFAGGYTF	TGTGCCAGCAGTTTGGCAGGGGGCTTTGCTGGTGGCTACACCTTC
many	TRBD1	TRBV9	TRBJ2-4	CASSVTGLPKNIQYF	TGTGCCAGCAGCGTGACAGGGCTGCCCAAAAACATTCAGTACTTC
many	NA	TRBV4-1	TRBJ1-6	CASSQDQWNSPLHF	TGCGCCAGCAGCCAAGATCAGTGGAATTCACCCCTCCACTTT